This entry concerns a single TCR beta chain. No antigen is known for it. The record originates from a study of cytomegalovirus exposure and HLA in healthy donors. Libraries were prepared by immunoSEQ multiplex PCR; TCRdb keeps only in-frame clonotypes and omits some of them. The sample carries 150,000 to 180,000 clones, about 88% recorded once. Study-level points and caveats: According to a subsequent analysis, TCR clusters from the first cohort were inclined to appear together in the 90 to 150 validation repertoires. It was approximately 150 TCR beta chains that were listed as cytomegalovirus-associated. Rarity held for most TCR sequences, but there were some public TCRs that occurred in many donors.

This clonotype was sampled from a man between 18 and 29 years old in good health and CMV-seropositive. Sequenced: PBMCs.

The CDR3 nucleotides read TGTGCCAGCAGTCCTACCCGGGGACAGGTCCTCACCGGGGAGCTGTTTTTT. Protein: CASSPTRGQVLTGELFF. The chain uses TRBV27 and TRBJ2-2, with 8 bases lining up with TRBD1. This CDR3 comprises 17 residues. J lost 4 bases, V lost 5 bases, and 12 bases had no gene match. The germline gives CDR1 MNHEY, CDR2 SMNVEV (reference sequence).